The clone carrying this T cell receptor beta chain was seen a few times. This sample was taken from a study of T cells after yellow fever vaccination. The CDR3 contains 15 residues. V was trimmed by 4 bases and J by 7 bases, leaving 20 bases between them. From germline, CDR1 is SQVTM and CDR2 ANQGSEA. UMIs and a universal primer site were added when TCR cDNA was made by 5'RACE template switching. TCRdb independently ran MiXCR on the 5' RACE reads; one entry per CDR3 protein. The sample has about 320,000 distinct CDR3 sequences, about 10% seen once. This sequence joins TRBV29-1 and TRBJ2-1, with a possible D match to TRBD1 (7 bases). This sequence was found in a man between 18 and 35 years old who received the YFV17D yellow fever vaccine. This sample comprised CD4+ T cells sorted from PBMCs, obtained 45 days after the yellow fever booster vaccination. The CDR3 coding sequence is TGCAGCGTTGCCACTTCGGGCAGGGGGAGGAATGAGCAGTTCTTC. Its translation is CSVATSGRGRNEQFF.